These 23 T cell receptor beta chains came from one sample sequenced in a study of blood T cell repertoires in COVID-19. Assay: immunoSEQ multiplex PCR; the TCRdb copy retains only in-frame clones and omits some. The sample holds under 300,000 clones, 86% seen once. Sequencing was performed on peripheral blood. The receptors were sampled from a young man with active or convalescent COVID-19.

The CDR3 region is CASSKGLHSNQPQHF. The CDR3 nucleotides read TGTGCCAGTAGTAAGGGGCTCCATAGCAATCAGCCCCAGCATTTT. The chain carries TRBV19 and TRBJ1-5; the D gene is possibly TRBD1 (5 bases). CDR1 and CDR2 (germline): LNHDA, SQIVND (reference sequence). The V gene lost 4 bases and the J gene lost 0 bases, with 10 bases spanning the gap. The CDR3 totals 15 residues.

CDR3 sequence: CAWVHPSGKNYGYTF. CDR3 bases: TGTGCCTGGGTGCACCCTTCGGGAAAGAACTATGGCTACACCTTC. This chain joins TRBV30 and TRBJ1-2; D remains ambiguous. Trimming removed 5 bases from V and 2 bases from J, with 18 bases in between. CDR1 and CDR2 from the germline V gene are GTSNPN and SVGIG (reference sequence). The CDR3 length is 15 residues.

This chain joins TRBV6-5 and TRBJ2-1; D ambiguous. Per germline, CDR1 MNHEY and CDR2 SVGAGI. The CDR3 is 13 amino acids. The ends were cut back, 5 bases at V and 5 bases at J, with 10 bases in the middle. The CDR3 nucleotides read TGTGCCAGCAGTCTCTCTCTCGACAATGAGCAGTTCTTC. This translates into CASSLSLDNEQFF.

The chain recombines TRBV18 with TRBJ1-1; 7 nucleotides agree with TRBD1. Germline V gene sequence: CDR1 KGHSH, CDR2 LQKENI. The CDR3 covers 14 residues. Trimming removed 3 bases from V and 7 bases from J; junction bases left unmatched: 8. As DNA, the CDR3 is TGTGCCAGCTCACCCGACGTAGACAGGGTTGAAGCTTTCTTT. This gives the protein CASSPDVDRVEAFF.

This chain uses TRBV9 with TRBJ2-3; tentatively, D is TRBD1 (6 bases). Per germline, CDR1 SGDLS and CDR2 YYNGEE. This CDR3 comprises 15 residues. V shed 8 bases and J shed 11 bases, with 27 bases lying between them. The CDR3 DNA sequence: TGTGCCAGGTTAGTAGAGGGGGACACACGTAGGGGGCAGTATTTT. The encoded protein is CARLVEGDTRRGQYF.

The rearrangement joins TRBV5-1 to TRBJ1-2, with D unclear. The germline gives CDR1 SGHRS, CDR2 YFSETQ. V was clipped by 0 bases and J by 8 bases, with 14 bases between them. CDR3 length: 14 amino acids. The CDR3 sequence is CASSLASEGEGYTF. CDR3 nucleotide sequence: TGCGCCAGCAGCTTGGCCTCGGAGGGCGAAGGCTACACCTTC.

The chain recombines TRBV19 with TRBJ1-5; 8 nucleotides line up with TRBD1. In germline, CDR1 is LNHDA, CDR2 SQIVND (reference sequence). The CDR3 length is 16 residues. The V and J ends lost 1 base and 4 bases, in that order; junction bases with no gene match: 6. The CDR3 loop reads CASSIGRDRRNQPQHF. The CDR3 region has the DNA TGTGCCAGTAGTATAGGCCGGGACAGGAGGAATCAGCCCCAGCATTTT. Variable domain in full (rest from reference TRBV19 and TRBJ1-5): DGGITQSPKYLFRKEGQNVTLSCEQNLNHDAMYWYRQDPGQGLRLIYYSQIVNDFQKGDIAEGYSVSREKKESFPLTVTSAQKNPTAFYLCASSIGRDRRNQPQHFGDGTRLSIL.

The gene calls are TRBV16 and TRBJ1-4; weak D call: TRBD1 (6 bases). The CDR3 covers 16 residues. Trimming removed 2 bases from V and 4 bases from J, with 14 bases in between. Per germline, CDR1 KGHSY and CDR2 FQNENV. The CDR3 is CASSQTTNRVNEKLFF. The DNA for the CDR3 is TGTGCCAGCAGCCAAACAACCAACAGGGTTAATGAAAAACTGTTTTTT. Variable domain in full (rest from reference TRBV16 and TRBJ1-4): GEEVAQTPKHLVRGEGQKAKLYCAPIKGHSYVFWYQQVLKNEFKFLISFQNENVFDETGMPKERFSAKCLPNSPCSLEIQATKLEDSAVYFCASSQTTNRVNEKLFFGSGTQLSVL.

The chain joins TRBV5-8 to TRBJ1-1; TRBD1 matches 9 bases. Germline CDR1 SGHTS, CDR2 YDEGEE. The CDR3 contains 13 residues. With 2 bases clipped from V and 7 bases from J, the junction kept 3 bases outside the gene matches. CDR3 nucleotide sequence: TGTGCCAGCAGCTTCCGGGACAGGGTTGAAGCTTTCTTT. It yields the protein CASSFRDRVEAFF. The variable domain in full, completed from reference TRBV5-8 and TRBJ1-1, reads EAGVTQSPTHLIKTRGQQATLRCSPISGHTSVYWYQQALGLGLQFLLWYDEGEERNRGNFPPRFSGRQFPNYSSELNVNALELEDSALYLCASSFRDRVEAFFGQGTRLTVV.

This chain joins TRBV24-1 and TRBJ1-2; D is perhaps TRBD1 (5 bases). The V end lost 4 bases, the J end lost 6 bases, and 11 bases lay between the germline ends. CDR3 size: 13 residues. Germline V gene lookup returns CDR1 KGHDR and CDR2 SFDVKD. CDR3 amino acids: CATSDPDRHGYTF. CDR3 coding DNA: TGTGCCACCAGTGACCCCGACAGACATGGCTACACCTTC.

This chain joins TRBV29-1 and TRBJ2-7; the D gene is possibly TRBD2 (5 bases). V lost 6 bases, J lost 3 bases, and 12 bases lay in between. The germline V gene encodes CDR1 SQVTM and CDR2 ANQGSEA. This CDR3 region has 12 residues. For the CDR3, the DNA is TGCAGCGTGATGGACGGGAACTACGAGCAGTACTTC. This codes for CSVMDGNYEQYF.

Regarding this clone: The sample has other DNA sequences that encode this CDR3 too. The chain combines TRBV5-1 with TRBJ1-4, with no clear D. Trimming removed 2 bases at V and 0 bases at J, with 5 bases between. The CDR3 totals 14 residues. Germline assignment: CDR1 SGHRS and CDR2 YFSETQ. This chain's CDR3 is CASSLEATNEKLFF. The DNA for the CDR3 is TGCGCCAGCAGCTTAGAGGCAACTAATGAAAAACTGTTTTTT. Using reference TRBV5-1 and TRBJ1-4 for the parts outside the CDR3, the full variable domain is KAGVTQTPRYLIKTRGQQVTLSCSPISGHRSVSWYQQTPGQGLQFLFEYFSETQRNKGNFPGRFSGRQFSNSRSEMNVSTLELGDSALYLCASSLEATNEKLFFGSGTQLSVL.

The chain combines TRBV2 with TRBJ1-6; unclear D gene. The CDR3 totals 12 residues. Germline CDR1 and CDR2: SNHLY and FYNNEI. Trimming took off 4 bases at V and 8 bases at J, with 6 bases between the two ends. Here the CDR3 reads CASSGTDSPLHF. The CDR3 region has the DNA TGTGCCAGCAGTGGCACGGATTCACCCCTCCACTTT.

The J gene is TRBJ2-1, the V gene TRBV6-2 or TRBV6-3; the D gene is possibly TRBD2 (5 bases). The germline gives CDR1 MNHEY, CDR2 SVGEGT. The CDR3 length is 13 residues. Trimming removed 2 bases from V and 3 bases from J, with 5 bases in between. In nucleotides, the CDR3 is TGTGCCAGCAGTTACCGGGACTACAATGAGCAGTTCTTC. As protein: CASSYRDYNEQFF.

The V call is TRBV6-2 or TRBV6-3, the J call TRBJ1-5; the D gene is possibly TRBD1 (6 bases). V was trimmed by 4 bases and J by 0 bases, leaving 10 bases between them. The CDR3 consists of 15 residues. CDR1 is MNHEY, CDR2 SVGEGT, per germline. The CDR3 DNA sequence: TGTGCCAGCAGTTTACAGGGAAGTAGCAATCAGCCCCAGCATTTT. Its translation: CASSLQGSSNQPQHF.

The DNA for the CDR3 is TGTGCCAGCAGCTTATCAGGTTTCGACGAGCAGTACTTC. Its translation is CASSLSGFDEQYF. V is TRBV7-2 and J is TRBJ2-7; D gene unclear. The CDR3 spans 13 residues. Trimming cost V 2 bases and J 5 bases, with 10 bases left between them. Germline-derived CDR1 and CDR2 are SGHTA and FQGNSA.

The chain couples TRBV6-5 to TRBJ2-3, with 11 positions matching TRBD2. The CDR3 runs 14 residues. The trim removed 6 bases at V and 4 bases at J, leaving 3 bases unmatched. The germline CDR1 and CDR2 sequences are MNHEY and SVGAGI. CDR3 coding DNA: TGTGCCAGCAGGACGGGACTAGCGGCAGATACGCAGTATTTT. Protein product: CASRTGLAADTQYF.

This rearrangement joins TRBV11-3 to TRBJ1-1; 7 bases line up with TRBD1. CDR1 SGHNT and CDR2 YENEEA come from the germline V gene. With V trimmed by 6 bases and J by 4 bases, 11 bases remained unmatched. The CDR3 covers 15 residues. This CDR3 reads CASRLQGLSGTEAFF. CDR3 nucleotides: TGTGCCAGCAGGCTACAGGGGCTTAGTGGCACTGAAGCTTTCTTT.

This clone was seen just once. The chain combines TRBV4-3 with TRBJ2-7, with 15 positions matching TRBD2. J gave up 4 bases and V 3 bases, and 4 bases lay outside the gene matches. The CDR3 is made up of 16 amino acids. The germline gives CDR1 LGHNA, CDR2 YSLEER. The CDR3 DNA follows: TGCGCCAGCAGCCAGGGCGGGACTAGCGGGAGGTACGAGCAGTACTTC. Amino acid sequence: CASSQGGTSGRYEQYF.

The V gene is TRBV9, the J gene TRBJ2-1; 7 bases are a match to TRBD2. In germline, CDR1 is SGDLS, CDR2 YYNGEE. The CDR3 consists of 15 residues. Trimming took 0 bases from V and 0 from J; bases not matched to a gene: 0. The CDR3 coding sequence is TGTGCCAGCAGCGTAGGGACTAGCTCCTACAATGAGCAGTTCTTC. This codes for CASSVGTSSYNEQFF.

A remark on this clone: One end of the junction fails to match germline, which may point to a read error. The J gene is TRBJ1-6, the V gene TRBV3-1 (or the pseudogene TRBV3-2); D might be TRBD1 (6 bases). There are 14 residues in the CDR3. Per germline, CDR1 LGHDT and CDR2 YNNKEL (reference sequence). The DNA of the CDR3 is TGTGCCAGCAGCCAAGACACCGCGAGTCAGGGGTTGGTATTT. Its protein product is CASSQDTASQGLVF.

V is TRBV6-5 and J is TRBJ2-7; TRBD2 might be the D (6 bases). Germline V gene data show CDR1 as MNHEY and CDR2 as SVGAGI. The CDR3 runs to 16 residues. V was shortened by 0 bases and J by 7 bases, with 19 bases between the two germline ends. In DNA, the CDR3 is TGTGCCAGCAGTTACTCGATAGGGACTGGCGCGGGTGAGCAGTACTTC. It yields the protein CASSYSIGTGAGEQYF.

This clone was observed once. The CDR3 here is CASTGTDNEKLFF. The CDR3 DNA reads TGTGCCAGCACGGGAACCGACAATGAAAAACTGTTTTTT. The rearrangement uses TRBV2 and TRBJ1-4; unclear D gene. V was cut by 7 bases and J by 5 bases, with 11 bases left in between. The CDR3 length is 13 residues. Germline V gene sequence: CDR1 SNHLY, CDR2 FYNNEI.